This section outlines one TCR beta chain sequence together with its context. The antigen remains undetermined. The CDR3 spans 15 residues. Germline CDR1 is SQVTM and CDR2 is ANQGSEA. V lost 3 bases and J lost 4; bases outside the gene matches: 7. This sample was taken from a study of shared clonotypes between healthy human individuals. Study-wide points: The study found lower generation probabilities in non-shared clonotypes than in those shared by all four donors.

The method was immunoSEQ multiplex PCR; TCRdb's version includes in-frame clones alone and lacks a portion of them. The sample shows about 2.3 million clones, approximately 90% of them seen only once. The chain links TRBV29-1 to TRBJ2-2, with 8 positions matching TRBD2. The receptor was derived from a man aged 18-30 years in good health. Some clones in this sample may be carry-over from other donors' samples. Source material: naive CD4+ T cells from PBMCs. Sample subset: CD45RA+ positively selected. CDR3: CSVERLAGLTGELFF. The CDR3 coding sequence is TGCAGCGTTGAGCGTCTAGCGGGCCTCACCGGGGAGCTGTTTTTT.